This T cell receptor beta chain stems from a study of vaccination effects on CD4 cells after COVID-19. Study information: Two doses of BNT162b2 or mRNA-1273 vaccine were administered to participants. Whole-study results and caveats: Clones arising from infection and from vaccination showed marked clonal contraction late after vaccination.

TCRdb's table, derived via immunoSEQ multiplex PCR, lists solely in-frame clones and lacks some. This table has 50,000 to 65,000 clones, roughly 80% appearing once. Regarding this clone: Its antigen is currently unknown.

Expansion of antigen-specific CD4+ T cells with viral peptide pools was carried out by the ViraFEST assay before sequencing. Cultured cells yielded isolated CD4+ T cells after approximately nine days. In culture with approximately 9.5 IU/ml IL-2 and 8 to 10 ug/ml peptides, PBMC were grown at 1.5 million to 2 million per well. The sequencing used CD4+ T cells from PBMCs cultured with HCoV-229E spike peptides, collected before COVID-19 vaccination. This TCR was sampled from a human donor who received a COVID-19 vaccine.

As DNA, the CDR3 is TGCGCCAGCAGCTCAAGACCCAGCAATGAGCAGTTCTTC. It yields the protein CASSSRPSNEQFF. The chain uses TRBV5-1 and TRBJ2-1, with no clear D. This CDR3 region has 13 residues. V lost 3 bases to trimming and J lost 6 bases, with 10 bases between them. Germline V CDR1 and CDR2: SGHRS, YFSETQ.